Here is one TCR beta chain with its context. Its antigen is not known. This sample includes further DNA sequences coding for the same CDR3. The data were obtained in a study of shared clonotypes between healthy human individuals. Study outcomes and limitations: It was the non-shared clonotypes that had lower generation probabilities than clonotypes shared by all four donors.

Germline assignment: CDR1 MNHEY and CDR2 SVGAGI. V lost 2 bases to trimming and J lost 2 bases, with 7 bases between them. The CDR3 totals 13 residues. Deep-level assay runs were performed. Sequencing used immunoSEQ multiplex PCR; TCRdb keeps in-frame clones, though not all of them. The table includes approximately 590,000 clones, nearly 97% detected once. As defined, naive CD8 cells were CD45RO-negative and positively selected for CCR7, with terminally differentiated effector memory CD45RA+ cells excluded. The sequenced material came from naive CD8+ T cells sorted from blood. The chain carries TRBV6-5 and TRBJ2-7; possibly TRBD2 for D (5 bases). The clonotype originates from a young woman in good health. CDR3 in amino acids: CASSYRGPYEQYF. The CDR3 DNA follows: TGTGCCAGCAGTTACCGAGGGCCCTACGAGCAGTACTTC.